This entry features one T cell receptor (beta chain) sequence. Its antigen is still unknown. These data are taken from a study of OX40 agonist ivuxolimab in advanced cancers. Background on the study: Patients' therapy was ivuxolimab, an antibody that acts as an agonist of OX40 (CD134). Dose-escalation patients suffered from hepatocellular carcinoma, melanoma, renal cell or head and neck cancer.

Peripheral blood came from all dose cohorts at three timepoints. Data came from immunoSEQ multiplex PCR; TCRdb stores just in-frame clones and leaves some out. The sample yields about 31,000 clones, approximately 91% seen once. General study points: Undetermined was the antigen specificity of the expanded peripheral T cells.

The sample here was CD4+ or CD8+ T cells sorted from blood, taken in a trial of the OX40 agonist ivuxolimab. The sequence came from an adult with an advanced solid tumor such as melanoma, head and neck, liver or kidney cancer.

The CDR3 nucleotides read TGTGCCAGCAGCCAAGGGACGGAGAGCTCCTACAATGAGCAGTTCTTC. Translation: CASSQGTESSYNEQFF. V and J are TRBV28 and TRBJ2-1; D might be TRBD1 or TRBD2, each matching 5 bases. Trimming left V 6 bases short and J 0 bases short, with 15 bases between. Germline-derived CDR1 and CDR2 are MDHEN and SYDVKM. CDR3 length equals 16 residues. Full variable domain (remainder filled in from reference TRBV28 and TRBJ2-1): DVKVTQSSRYLVKRTGEKVFLECVQDMDHENMFWYRQDPGLGLRLIYFSYDVKMKEKGDIPEGYSVSREKKERFSLILESASTNQTSMYLCASSQGTESSYNEQFFGPGTRLTVL.